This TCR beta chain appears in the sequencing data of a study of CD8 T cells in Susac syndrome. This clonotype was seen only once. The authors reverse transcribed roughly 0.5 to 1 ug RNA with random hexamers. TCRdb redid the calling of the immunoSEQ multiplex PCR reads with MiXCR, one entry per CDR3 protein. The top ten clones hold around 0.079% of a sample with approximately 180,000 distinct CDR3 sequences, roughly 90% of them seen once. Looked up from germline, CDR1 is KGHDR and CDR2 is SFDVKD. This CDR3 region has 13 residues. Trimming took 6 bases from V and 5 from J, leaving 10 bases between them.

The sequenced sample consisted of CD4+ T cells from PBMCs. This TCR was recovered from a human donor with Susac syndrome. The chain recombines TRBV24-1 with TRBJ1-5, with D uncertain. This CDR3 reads CATSRADYQPQHF. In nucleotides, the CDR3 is TGTGCCACCAGTAGGGCAGACTATCAGCCCCAGCATTTT.